The present entry profiles one T cell receptor (beta chain) with its context. Germline V lookup: CDR1 SGHAT, CDR2 FQNNGV. This CDR3 spans 14 amino acids. With V trimmed by 10 bases and J by 5 bases, 7 bases remained unmatched. These data are taken from a study of T cell changes during pregnancy in multiple sclerosis. Profiling relied on immunoSEQ multiplex PCR, and the TCRdb table lists in-frame clones only, not all of them. The table records 70,000 or so clones, 91% of them present only once. V and J are TRBV11-2 and TRBJ2-7, with 14 bases matching TRBD2. The input for sequencing was peripheral blood, taken in the third trimester of pregnancy. This clonotype was sampled from a female donor in good health, enrolled as a control in a pregnancy study. The CDR3 region has the DNA TGTGCCACCCGACTAGCGGGAGGGCCCCACGAGCAGTACTTC. Amino acid sequence: CATRLAGGPHEQYF.